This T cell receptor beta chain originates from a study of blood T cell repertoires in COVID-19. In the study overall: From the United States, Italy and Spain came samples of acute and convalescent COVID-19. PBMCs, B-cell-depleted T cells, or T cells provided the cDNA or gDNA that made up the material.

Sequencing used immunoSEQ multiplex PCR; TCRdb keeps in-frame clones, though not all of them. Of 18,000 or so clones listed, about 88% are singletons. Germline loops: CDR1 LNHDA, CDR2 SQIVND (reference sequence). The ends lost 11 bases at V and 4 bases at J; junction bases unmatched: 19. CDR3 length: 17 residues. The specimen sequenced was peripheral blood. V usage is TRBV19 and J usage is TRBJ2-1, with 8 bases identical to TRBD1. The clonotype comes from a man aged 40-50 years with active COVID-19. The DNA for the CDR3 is TGTGCCGGGTCAATCACTCACCGGGACAGGCGTTACAATGAGCAGTTCTTC. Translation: CAGSITHRDRRYNEQFF.